Below, 21 T cell receptor beta chains from the same sample are listed, as sequenced in a study of T-cell memory formation after mild COVID-19 (dated by TCRdb to the early 2020s). Libraries were constructed by 5' RACE. Instrument on record: Illumina NovaSeq 6000. TCRdb reran the public reads through fastp at Q25 and MiXCR, keeping productive beta chains. Each record represents a unique CDR3 protein, reported with the most common genes and DNA among its rows. In this sample the table shows fewer than 650,000 distinct CDR3 sequences, around a sixth of which occur a single time. The ten top clones hold about 7.5% of the sample. Input material: PBMCs or a T cell subset sorted from them (not recorded which). All receptors come from an adult woman who had mild COVID-19 (a few samples of this study predate the infection). The sample titles of this study are shuffled in the database, so cell type and time point are left out; the donor was told from shared clones.

The chain uses TRBV15 and TRBJ2-1; 11 positions agree with TRBD2. CDR1 is LNHNV and CDR2 is YYDKDF in the germline V gene (reference sequence). The junction had 5 bases not matched to a gene; V was cut back by 0 bases and J by 7 bases. This CDR3 has 16 amino acids. The CDR3 region is CATSRERGLAANEQFF. In DNA, the CDR3 is TGTGCCACCAGCAGAGAGAGGGGACTAGCGGCGAATGAGCAGTTCTTC.

J is TRBJ1-1 and V is TRBV10-3; possible D gene TRBD1, 5 bases. Trimming stripped 4 bases from V and 0 bases from J, with 15 bases between. Germline CDR1 is ENHRY and CDR2 is SYGVKD. There are 16 residues in the CDR3. CDR3 coding DNA: TGTGCCATCAGTGGAGGGAGGGGATTCCTGAACACTGAAGCTTTCTTT. Translating gives CAISGGRGFLNTEAFF.

This clonotype was detected a few times. This sequence joins TRBV3-1 and TRBJ1-6, with 7 bases lining up with TRBD1. With V trimmed by 6 bases and J by 5 bases, 13 bases remained unmatched. Germline CDR1 LGHDT, CDR2 YNNKEL (reference sequence). The CDR3 extends over 17 amino acids. The CDR3 DNA reads as TGTGCCAGCAGTCGCTCCGTTGGACAGGTGAATAATTCACCCCTCCACTTT. Translated: CASSRSVGQVNNSPLHF.

This clonotype was observed a handful of times. This chain connects TRBV12-3 or TRBV12-4 to TRBJ1-2, with TRBD1 matching 8 bases. Losses at the gene ends were 6 bases for V and 7 bases for J; bases not matched to a gene: 7. This CDR3 has 13 amino acids. The CDR3 nucleotides read TGTGCCAGCAGCCCGACAGGGGTGGGTGGCTACACCTTC. Encoded protein: CASSPTGVGGYTF.

The chain joins TRBV7-6 to TRBJ2-1; TRBD2 agrees at 11 bases. This CDR3 is built from 15 residues. Germline V gene lookup returns CDR1 SGHVS and CDR2 FNYEAQ. Germline trimming cut 2 bases from V and 7 bases from J; bases unmatched to any gene: 4. Here the CDR3 reads CASSLRLAGRNEQFF. The CDR3 DNA is TGTGCCAGCAGCTTAAGACTAGCGGGAAGGAATGAGCAGTTCTTC.

This chain uses TRBV24-1 with TRBJ2-1; 16 nucleotides match TRBD2. Germline V CDR1 and CDR2: KGHDR, SFDVKD. Germline trimming cut 4 bases from V and 12 bases from J; bases unmatched to any gene: 2. This CDR3 has 14 amino acids. CDR3 in amino acids: CATSEGLAGGRQFF. The CDR3 DNA reads TGTGCCACCAGTGAGGGACTAGCGGGAGGGAGGCAGTTCTTC.

The chain combines TRBV6-6 with TRBJ1-6, with 7 bases fitting TRBD1. V was clipped by 5 bases and J by 7 bases; unmatched bases: 20. This CDR3 has 19 residues. Germline V gives CDR1 MNHNY, CDR2 SVGAGI (reference sequence). CDR3 region: CASSRRGGWVRSENSPLHF. Here the CDR3 DNA reads TGTGCCAGCAGTCGCCGAGGGGGCTGGGTCCGATCGGAGAATTCACCCCTCCACTTT.

This clonotype was detected a few times. The chain is built from TRBV29-1 and TRBJ2-3, with D perhaps TRBD1 (5 bases). The V gene lost 6 bases and the J gene lost 8 bases, with 24 bases spanning the gap. The CDR3 loop spans 15 amino acids. CDR1 is SQVTM and CDR2 is ANQGSEA in the germline V gene. The CDR3 DNA reads TGCAGCGTCCCAAGTCGTAGTAACAGGCTGGGTACGCAGTATTTT. Its translation: CSVPSRSNRLGTQYF.

The chain uses TRBV4-1 and TRBJ2-3, with 12 bases matching TRBD2. The CDR3 has 23 residues. Per the germline V gene, CDR1 is MGHRA and CDR2 is YSYEKL. The junction had 21 bases not matched to a gene; V was cut back by 2 bases and J by 0 bases. CDR3: CASSQPGLAGRRNTAHSTDTQYF. CDR3 nucleotides: TGCGCCAGCAGCCAACCGGGACTAGCGGGTCGACGAAATACCGCCCACAGCACAGATACGCAGTATTTT.

This clonotype was counted a few times. The gene calls are TRBV4-1 and TRBJ1-5, with 7 bases that match TRBD1. V lost 1 base and J lost 1; bases outside the gene matches: 7. The germline gives CDR1 MGHRA, CDR2 YSYEKL. This CDR3 is built from 17 residues. CDR3 in amino acids: CASSQVVGGVSNQPQHF. As DNA, the CDR3 is TGCGCCAGCAGCCAAGTGGTAGGGGGCGTAAGCAATCAGCCCCAGCATTTT.

This clonotype has more than one count but fewer than ten. The chain couples TRBV6-4 to TRBJ2-6, with D possibly matching TRBD2 (5 bases). The germline V gene encodes CDR1 MRHNA and CDR2 SNTAGT. V was pared by 8 bases and J by 0 bases, with 17 bases between. CDR3 length: 17 residues. The CDR3 DNA is TGTGCCAGCCCCCCGAGGACTCCAGCCTCTGGGGCCAACGTCCTGACTTTC. Its translation: CASPPRTPASGANVLTF.

V usage is TRBV29-1 and J usage is TRBJ2-7, with 7 bases fitting TRBD2. This CDR3 contains 13 residues. Germline-derived CDR1 and CDR2 are SQVTM and ANQGSEA. With V trimmed by 3 bases and J by 2 bases, 4 bases remained unmatched. The CDR3 sequence: CSVEERDPYEQYF. CDR3 in DNA: TGCAGCGTTGAGGAGCGGGACCCCTACGAGCAGTACTTC.

This clonotype was detected only a few times. CDR3 in amino acids: CASSQDPGARRDTQYF. The CDR3 DNA reads as TGTGCCAGCAGCCAAGATCCCGGGGCCCGGCGAGATACGCAGTATTTT. The chain links TRBV4-2 to TRBJ2-3, with D perhaps being TRBD1 or TRBD2 (5 bases each). The CDR3 runs to 16 residues. Germline CDR1 and CDR2: LGHNA and YNFKEQ. V was trimmed by 0 bases and J by 5 bases, leaving 15 bases between them.

CDR3: CASSGGETGGGTNTGELFF. In nucleotides, the CDR3 is TGTGCCAGCAGCGGGGGCGAAACTGGCGGGGGAACGAACACCGGGGAGCTGTTTTTT. The chain joins TRBV9 to TRBJ2-2, with TRBD2 matching over 7 bases. V shed 3 bases and J 0 bases; nucleotides not matched to a gene: 14. Germline V gives CDR1 SGDLS, CDR2 YYNGEE. This CDR3 is 19 amino acids long. Full variable domain (rest looked up from reference TRBV9 and TRBJ2-2): DSGVTQTPKHLITATGQRVTLRCSPRSGDLSVYWYQQSLDQGLQFLIQYYNGEERAKGNILERFSAQQFPDLHSELNLSSLELGDSALYFCASSGGETGGGTNTGELFFGEGSRLTVL.

The table lists this clonotype with many counts. The CDR3 loop reads CASSLVGRGNNEQFF. DNA for the CDR3: TGTGCCAGCAGCTTAGTCGGGAGAGGTAACAATGAGCAGTTCTTC. V gene TRBV7-2 combines with J gene TRBJ2-1, with D possibly matching TRBD2 (6 bases). The V gene's germline CDR1 is SGHTA and CDR2 FQGNSA. V lost 1 base and J 5 bases, leaving 12 bases between the germline ends. The CDR3 loop spans 15 amino acids. Full variable domain (rest looked up from reference TRBV7-2 and TRBJ2-1): GAGVSQSPSNKVTEKGKDVELRCDPISGHTALYWYRQSLGQGLEFLIYFQGNSAPDKSGLPSDRFSAERTGGSVSTLTIQRTQQEDSAVYLCASSLVGRGNNEQFFGPGTRLTVL.

This clonotype was counted a few times. The chain employs TRBV6-2 or TRBV6-3 and TRBJ1-5; the D is unclear. V was shortened by 2 bases and J by 7 bases, with 24 bases between the two germline ends. The CDR3 is made up of 18 amino acids. CDR1 is MNHEY, CDR2 SVGEGT, per germline. CDR3 region: CASSYPSQWTAGYQPQHF. CDR3 coding DNA: TGTGCCAGCAGTTACCCCTCTCAATGGACCGCAGGCTACCAGCCCCAGCATTTT.

This rearrangement joins TRBV4-2 to TRBJ2-2; TRBD2 might be the D (6 bases). The germline V gene encodes CDR1 LGHNA and CDR2 YNFKEQ. CDR3 size: 14 residues. The germline V and J ends were trimmed by 3 bases and 10 bases, with 15 bases remaining between them. The CDR3 here is CASSQLAPREELFF. Written as DNA, the CDR3 is TGTGCCAGCAGCCAGCTAGCGCCGAGGGAGGAGCTGTTTTTT.

This rearrangement joins TRBV4-2 to TRBJ2-1; the D call may be TRBD1 or TRBD2 (5 bases each). The CDR3 runs to 17 residues. V lost 4 bases and J 8 bases, leaving 24 bases between the germline ends. The germline V gene encodes CDR1 LGHNA and CDR2 YNFKEQ. For the CDR3, the DNA is TGTGCCAGCAGCCGAAAAGGGGCCCCCGGGGCGACTGATGAGCAGTTCTTC. Translating it yields CASSRKGAPGATDEQFF.

V and J are TRBV29-1 and TRBJ2-7; D call uncertain. This CDR3 spans 10 amino acids. The V gene lost 7 bases and the J gene lost 4 bases, with 8 bases spanning the gap. The V gene's germline CDR1 is SQVTM and CDR2 ANQGSEA. The DNA for the CDR3 is TGCAGCGCAGGAGAGTACGAGCAGTACTTC. Amino acids: CSAGEYEQYF.

The chain is built from TRBV6-6 and TRBJ2-7; D uncertain. Germline V gene lookup returns CDR1 MNHNY and CDR2 SVGAGI (reference sequence). This CDR3 is 11 amino acids long. CDR3 bases: TGTGACGGGCTCAAGACCAGGGAGCAGTACTTC. This codes for CDGLKTREQYF.

The chain is built from TRBV7-2 and TRBJ1-2; the D gene is possibly TRBD1 (6 bases). The germline V gene encodes CDR1 SGHTA and CDR2 FQGNSA. Trimming took 1 base from V and 0 from J, leaving 12 bases between them. This CDR3 region has 16 residues. Here the CDR3 reads CASSLGAGASNYGYTF. In DNA, the CDR3 is TGTGCCAGCAGCTTAGGGGCAGGGGCCTCTAACTATGGCTACACCTTC.